The TCR beta chain under discussion was sequenced for a study of identical twins. CDR3 length: 16 residues. CDR1 is SGDLS, CDR2 YYNGEE, per germline. V was trimmed by 3 bases and J by 2 bases, leaving 16 bases between them. One entry per CDR3 protein, called by TCRdb with MiXCR from the 5' RACE reads. The sample shows 400,000 to 650,000 distinct CDR3 sequences, around 20% of them seen only once. This clonotype was seen a single time. Its antigen is not known. Study results and limitations: One should note that invariant MAIT and iNKT cells could partly confound zero-insertion analyses.

Another study also made use of these data, one on T cells expressing NK-cell markers. That source adds: Sorted CD3+CD56+NKG2C+, CD3+CD56+NKG2C- and CD3+CD56-NKG2C+ T-cell subsets were beta-chain profiled.

The sequencing input was CD4+ T cells sorted from blood. The TCR comes from a woman under 30 in good health. The chain links TRBV9 to TRBJ2-3; the D gene is possibly TRBD2 (5 bases). The CDR3 nucleotides are TGTGCCAGCAGCGCCCTTCGGGGAGTTAACACAGATACGCAGTATTTT. This gives the protein CASSALRGVNTDTQYF.